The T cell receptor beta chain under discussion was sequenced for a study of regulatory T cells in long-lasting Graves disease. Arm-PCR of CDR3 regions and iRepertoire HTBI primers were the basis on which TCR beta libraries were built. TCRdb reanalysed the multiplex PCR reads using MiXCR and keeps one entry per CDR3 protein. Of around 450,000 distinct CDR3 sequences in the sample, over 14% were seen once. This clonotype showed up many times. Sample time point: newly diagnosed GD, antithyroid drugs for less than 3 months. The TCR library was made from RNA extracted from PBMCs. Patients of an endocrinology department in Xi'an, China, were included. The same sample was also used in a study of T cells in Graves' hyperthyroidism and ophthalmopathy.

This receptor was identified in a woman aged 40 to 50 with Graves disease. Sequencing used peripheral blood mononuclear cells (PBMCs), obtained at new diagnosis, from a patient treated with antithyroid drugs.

The CDR3, as DNA: TGTGCCAGCAGCTTCGGGGGGGGTAACACTGAAGCTTTCTTT. Residues: CASSFGGGNTEAFF. This chain connects TRBV27 to TRBJ1-1; weak D call: TRBD1 (5 bases). V was shortened by 6 bases and J by 2 bases, with 13 bases between the two germline ends. Germline V gene lookup returns CDR1 MNHEY and CDR2 SMNVEV (reference sequence). The CDR3 has 14 amino acids.